Sequencing of this TCR beta chain was carried out in a study of T cell responses to AZD1222 COVID-19 vaccine. Study as a whole: The study pooled second doses at about 4 or about 12 weeks. Findings and limits, study-wide: Every sample of the repertoires postdated the peak T cell response.

CDR3 length equals 15 residues. Germline-derived CDR1 and CDR2 are DFQATT and SNEGSKA (reference sequence). Trimming took 3 bases from V and 2 from J; bases not matched to a gene: 6. Method: immunoSEQ multiplex PCR; TCRdb's copy keeps in-frame clones and lacks some. Found here are 160,000 or so clones, over 80% of them singletons; the top ten hold less than 2.5%. Remarks on this clone: The antigen is undetermined.

Sequences were derived from peripheral blood, sampled on day 0 of AZD1222 vaccination. The receptor's source is an adult in good health. V is TRBV20-1 and J is TRBJ2-3; TRBD2 aligns across 9 bases. The CDR3 bases are TGCAGTGCTAGTGGCGGGAGGGCCCTCACAGATACGCAGTATTTT. It codes for CSASGGRALTDTQYF.